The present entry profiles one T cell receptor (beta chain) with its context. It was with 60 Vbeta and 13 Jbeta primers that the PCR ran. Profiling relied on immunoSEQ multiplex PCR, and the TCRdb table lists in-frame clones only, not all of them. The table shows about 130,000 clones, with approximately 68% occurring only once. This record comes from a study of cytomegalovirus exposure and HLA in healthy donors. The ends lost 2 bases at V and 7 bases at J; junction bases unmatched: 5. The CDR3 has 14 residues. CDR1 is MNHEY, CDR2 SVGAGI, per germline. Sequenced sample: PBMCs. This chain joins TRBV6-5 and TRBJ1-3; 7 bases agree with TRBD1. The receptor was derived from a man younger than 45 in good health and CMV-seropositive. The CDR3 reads CASSYGTVGNTIYF. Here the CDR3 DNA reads TGTGCCAGCAGTTACGGGACAGTCGGTAACACCATATATTTT.